These 26 T cell receptor beta chains came from one sample sequenced in a study of patients and donors after allogeneic stem cell transplantation. TCRdb reanalysed the RT-PCR reads using MiXCR and keeps one entry per CDR3 protein. The table lists about a million distinct CDR3 sequences, over 15% of them singletons. The sample was blood, either unsorted or a sorted T cell fraction (not recorded which). These receptor sequences come from a human donor who was either an allogeneic HSCT recipient or a stem cell or donor lymphocyte infusion donor (not recorded which). It is not recorded whose cells these are; they may come from a transplant donor.

This clonotype has just a few counts. The chain combines TRBV20-1 with TRBJ2-7, with 7 positions matching TRBD1. Trimming took 7 bases from V and 2 from J; bases not matched to a gene: 8. Germline V gene sequence: CDR1 DFQATT, CDR2 SNEGSKA (reference sequence). CDR3 length equals 13 residues. The CDR3 protein is CSVTTGKAYEQYF. CDR3 nucleotides: TGCAGTGTTACGACAGGGAAAGCCTACGAGCAGTACTTC.

V usage is TRBV5-6 and J usage is TRBJ2-7; D not certain. CDR3 length equals 12 residues. The V gene lost 4 bases and the J gene lost 4 bases, with 9 bases spanning the gap. The germline V gene has CDR1 SGHDT and CDR2 YYEEEE. The CDR3 region has the DNA TGTGCCAGCAGCGGACCCGGATACGAGCAGTACTTC. Translated: CASSGPGYEQYF.

The rearrangement uses TRBV25-1 and TRBJ1-2; TRBD1 aligns across 8 bases. Germline V gene data show CDR1 as MGHDK and CDR2 as SYGVNS. The CDR3 totals 16 residues. J was trimmed by 1 base and V by 3 bases; bases with no gene match: 7. The CDR3 sequence: CASSEQGAQGNYGYTF. The CDR3, as DNA: TGTGCCAGCAGTGAGCAGGGGGCTCAGGGTAACTATGGCTACACCTTC.

This clonotype appeared a few times. The chain couples TRBV30 to TRBJ2-3; D not resolved. The V end lost 0 bases, the J end lost 0 bases, and 10 bases lay between the germline ends. This CDR3 has 15 residues. Germline V gene sequence: CDR1 GTSNPN, CDR2 SVGIG (reference sequence). This chain's CDR3 is CAWSVLKTSTDTQYF. The CDR3 nucleotides are TGTGCCTGGAGTGTACTAAAAACTAGCACAGATACGCAGTATTTT.

The chain combines TRBV20-1 with TRBJ2-3, with TRBD2 matching 10 bases. J was trimmed by 4 bases and V by 5 bases; bases with no gene match: 12. The CDR3 is made up of 16 amino acids. Germline values: CDR1 DFQATT, CDR2 SNEGSKA (reference sequence). The CDR3 protein is CSAFSSSGRAPDTQYF. CDR3 in DNA: TGCAGTGCTTTTTCTTCCAGCGGGAGGGCCCCAGATACGCAGTATTTT.

This clonotype was picked up one time. The chain uses TRBV5-4 and TRBJ2-1, with unresolved D. CDR1 is SGHNT and CDR2 is YYREEE in the germline V gene (reference sequence). The CDR3 spans 12 residues. Trimming shortened V by 4 bases and J by 6 bases, and 8 bases separated the two germline ends. CDR3 bases: TGTGCCAGCAGCCCCGTGACCAATGAGCAGTTCTTC. It is translated as CASSPVTNEQFF.

There are a few counts of this clonotype. This sequence joins TRBV10-3 and TRBJ1-3; D is undetermined. CDR1 ENHRY and CDR2 SYGVKD come from the germline V gene. V lost 7 bases and J 4 bases, leaving 8 bases between the germline ends. The CDR3 extends over 12 amino acids. The CDR3 region has the DNA TGTGCCATCATAACCCCGGGAAACACCATATATTTT. Protein: CAIITPGNTIYF.

This clonotype was detected a few times. The chain is built from TRBV6-2 or TRBV6-3 and TRBJ1-6, with D unresolved. Germline loops: CDR1 MNHEY, CDR2 SVGEGT. This CDR3 comprises 12 residues. V lost 2 bases to trimming and J lost 9 bases, with 5 bases between them. The CDR3 reads CASSYNRSPLHF. CDR3 sequence (DNA): TGTGCCAGCAGTTACAATCGTTCACCCCTCCACTTT.

The chain employs TRBV5-1 and TRBJ2-7, with 8 bases that match TRBD1. The CDR3 extends over 15 amino acids. Germline CDR1 reads SGHRS; CDR2 reads YFSETQ. The V segment lost 0 bases and the J segment 3 bases; nucleotides outside the gene matches: 5. CDR3 residues: CASSLGSGGGYEQYF. CDR3 bases: TGCGCCAGCAGCTTGGGCTCAGGGGGCGGCTACGAGCAGTACTTC. The whole variable domain, remainder taken from reference TRBV5-1 and TRBJ2-7, is KAGVTQTPRYLIKTRGQQVTLSCSPISGHRSVSWYQQTPGQGLQFLFEYFSETQRNKGNFPGRFSGRQFSNSRSEMNVSTLELGDSALYLCASSLGSGGGYEQYFGPGTRLTVT.

This clonotype showed up just a few times. The chain employs TRBV20-1 and TRBJ2-7, with 8 bases that match TRBD1. The V gene end was trimmed by 4 bases and the J gene end by 5 bases; junction bases not matched to a gene: 7. The length of the CDR3 is 13 residues. Germline V gene data show CDR1 as DFQATT and CDR2 as SNEGSKA (reference sequence). The CDR3 spells CSANRGTRNEQYF. The DNA for the CDR3 is TGCAGTGCTAACAGGGGGACGAGAAACGAGCAGTACTTC.

The chain employs TRBV25-1 and TRBJ2-1, with D maybe TRBD1 (5 bases). The CDR3 runs to 14 residues. In germline, CDR1 is MGHDK, CDR2 SYGVNS. V lost 1 base, J lost 9 bases, and 13 bases lay in between. CDR3 in DNA: TGTGCCAGCAGTGAATGGGGCTCGGACGCTGAGCAGTTCTTC. It encodes CASSEWGSDAEQFF.

This sequence joins TRBV7-9 and TRBJ1-1; D possibly corresponds to TRBD1 (6 bases). The CDR3 is 14 amino acids. The germline V and J ends were trimmed by 4 bases and 1 base, with 10 bases remaining between them. CDR1 is SEHNR and CDR2 is FQNEAQ in the germline V gene (reference sequence). The CDR3 sequence: CASSSGERNTEAFF. The CDR3, as DNA: TGTGCCAGCAGCTCAGGGGAGAGGAACACTGAAGCTTTCTTT.

The gene calls are TRBV7-3 and TRBJ1-2, with 7 bases lining up with TRBD1. Germline V gives CDR1 SGHTA, CDR2 FQGTGA. V shed 5 bases and J 6 bases; nucleotides not matched to a gene: 6. The CDR3 contains 13 residues. CDR3 loop: CASSPGTVDGYTF. CDR3 DNA sequence: TGTGCCAGCAGCCCCGGGACAGTTGATGGCTACACCTTC.

The rearrangement joins TRBV29-1 to TRBJ1-2, with D perhaps matching TRBD1 (6 bases). V was shortened by 1 base and J by 4 bases, with 13 bases between the two germline ends. Per germline, CDR1 SQVTM and CDR2 ANQGSEA. The CDR3 is made up of 14 amino acids. CDR3 nucleotide sequence: TGCAGCGTTGAAGGGGAGGGGGAGGGCTATGGCTACACCTTC. It encodes CSVEGEGEGYGYTF.

V is TRBV25-1 and J is TRBJ2-3; 11 positions match TRBD2. This CDR3 is built from 14 residues. Trimming cost V 3 bases and J 11 bases; bases outside gene matches: 7. Germline lookup yields CDR1 MGHDK and CDR2 SYGVNS. This chain's CDR3 is CASSDRLAGTLQYF. Here the CDR3 DNA reads TGTGCCAGCAGTGATAGACTAGCGGGAACCCTGCAGTATTTT.

This clonotype was counted a few times. V usage is TRBV20-1 and J usage is TRBJ1-4, with D possibly matching TRBD1 (5 bases). Germline V gene lookup returns CDR1 DFQATT and CDR2 SNEGSKA (reference sequence). The CDR3 length is 15 residues. The V and J ends lost 3 bases and 5 bases respectively, with 16 bases between them. CDR3 in DNA: TGCAGTGCTAGGTTCCCAGGGACGGGAAATGAAAAACTGTTTTTT. Its protein product is CSARFPGTGNEKLFF.

V usage is TRBV24-1 and J usage is TRBJ2-5, with 14 bases identical to TRBD2. The CDR3 has 17 residues. The junction had 3 bases not matched to a gene; V was cut back by 4 bases and J by 0 bases. Germline lookup yields CDR1 KGHDR and CDR2 SFDVKD. CDR3 bases: TGTGCCACCAGTGACCCGGGACTAGCGGGGGACCAAGAGACCCAGTACTTC. Protein product: CATSDPGLAGDQETQYF.

A few counts support this clonotype. The chain employs TRBV27 and TRBJ1-2, with 7 bases identical to TRBD1. Germline assignment: CDR1 MNHEY and CDR2 SMNVEV (reference sequence). V gave up 4 bases and J gave up 5 bases; unmatched junction bases: 4. This CDR3 has 13 amino acids. CDR3 nucleotide sequence: TGTGCCAGCAGTTATGGACAGGATTATGGCTACACCTTC. Protein: CASSYGQDYGYTF.

This sequence joins TRBV15 and TRBJ1-1; D call uncertain. The CDR3 totals 13 residues. V was trimmed by 2 bases and J by 3 bases, leaving 7 bases between them. Germline-derived CDR1 and CDR2 are LNHNV and YYDKDF (reference sequence). CDR3 coding DNA: TGTGCCACCAGCAGATTAGGCTACACTGAAGCTTTCTTT. Translated, it gives CATSRLGYTEAFF. The variable domain in full, completed from reference TRBV15 and TRBJ1-1, reads DAMVIQNPRYQVTQFGKPVTLSCSQTLNHNVMYWYQQKSSQAPKLLFHYYDKDFNNEADTPDNFQSRRPNTSFCFLDIRSPGLGDTAMYLCATSRLGYTEAFFGQGTRLTVV.

The table lists this clonotype with a few counts. The J gene is TRBJ1-2, the V gene TRBV7-9; D remains unclear. Germline assignment: CDR1 SEHNR and CDR2 FQNEAQ (reference sequence). The CDR3 is 13 residues long. Trimming cost V 0 bases and J 3 bases, with 5 bases left between them. Here the CDR3 DNA reads TGTGCCAGCAGCTTAGCACAGCACTATGGCTACACCTTC. This encodes CASSLAQHYGYTF. Supplemented by reference TRBV7-9 and TRBJ1-2, the full variable domain reads DTGVSQNPRHKITKRGQNVTFRCDPISEHNRLYWYRQTLGQGPEFLTYFQNEAQLEKSRLLSDRFSAERPKGSFSTLEIQRTEQGDSAMYLCASSLAQHYGYTFGSGTRLTVV.

CDR3 protein: CATSDTGPGYNEQFF. CDR3 nucleotides: TGTGCCACCAGTGATACAGGGCCGGGTTACAATGAGCAGTTCTTC. The chain has TRBV24-1 and TRBJ2-1; D is perhaps TRBD1 (6 bases). There are 15 residues in the CDR3. CDR1 KGHDR and CDR2 SFDVKD come from the germline V gene. V was clipped by 3 bases and J by 4 bases, with 12 bases between them.

The genes are TRBV20-1 and TRBJ2-7; the match to TRBD2 covers 13 bases. CDR1 and CDR2 from the germline V gene are DFQATT and SNEGSKA (reference sequence). This CDR3 spans 17 amino acids. V was pared by 5 bases and J by 3 bases, with 13 bases of the junction left unmatched. The CDR3 DNA reads TGCAGTGCTTTTACTGGACTAGCGGGAGAATATGTCTACGAGCAGTACTTC. Translated, it gives CSAFTGLAGEYVYEQYF.

The chain recombines TRBV24-1 with TRBJ2-3; 9 bases map to TRBD2. This CDR3 has 16 amino acids. Losses at the gene ends were 3 bases for V and 4 bases for J; bases not matched to a gene: 7. Germline V gene data show CDR1 as KGHDR and CDR2 as SFDVKD. CDR3 sequence reads: CATSDVVAGVPDTQYF. The CDR3 bases are TGTGCCACCAGTGATGTGGTAGCGGGAGTCCCAGATACGCAGTATTTT.

The chain links TRBV20-1 to TRBJ1-2, with D possibly matching TRBD1 (6 bases). This CDR3 region has 14 residues. Germline loops: CDR1 DFQATT, CDR2 SNEGSKA (reference sequence). Trimming took 6 bases from V and 4 from J, leaving 18 bases between them. The CDR3 protein is CSATPDGGSYGYTF. In DNA, the CDR3 is TGCAGTGCCACCCCCGACGGGGGCTCCTATGGCTACACCTTC.

The chain links TRBV12-3 or TRBV12-4 to TRBJ2-1; D is ambiguous. The CDR3 loop spans 16 amino acids. Trimming took off 3 bases at V and 1 base at J, with 13 bases between the two ends. CDR3 residues: CASSFGPVFSYNEQFF. The CDR3, as DNA: TGTGCCAGCAGTTTTGGTCCGGTTTTTTCCTACAATGAGCAGTTCTTC.

This clonotype was observed a handful of times. One end of the junction fails to match germline, which may point to a read error. The chain recombines TRBV7-7 with TRBJ2-3; D call uncertain. The germline gives CDR1 SSHAT, CDR2 FNYEAQ (reference sequence). This CDR3 has 14 residues. The CDR3 coding sequence is TGTGCTAGCAGCCCAGGCCTATCCGTAGATACGCAGTATTTT. Encoded protein: CASSPGLSVDTQYF. Complete variable domain (other parts from reference TRBV7-7 and TRBJ2-3): GAGVSQSPRYKVTKRGQDVTLRCDPISSHATLYWYQQALGQGPEFLTYFNYEAQPDKSGLPSDRFSAERPEGSISTLTIQRTEQRDSAMYRCASSPGLSVDTQYFGPGTRLTVL.